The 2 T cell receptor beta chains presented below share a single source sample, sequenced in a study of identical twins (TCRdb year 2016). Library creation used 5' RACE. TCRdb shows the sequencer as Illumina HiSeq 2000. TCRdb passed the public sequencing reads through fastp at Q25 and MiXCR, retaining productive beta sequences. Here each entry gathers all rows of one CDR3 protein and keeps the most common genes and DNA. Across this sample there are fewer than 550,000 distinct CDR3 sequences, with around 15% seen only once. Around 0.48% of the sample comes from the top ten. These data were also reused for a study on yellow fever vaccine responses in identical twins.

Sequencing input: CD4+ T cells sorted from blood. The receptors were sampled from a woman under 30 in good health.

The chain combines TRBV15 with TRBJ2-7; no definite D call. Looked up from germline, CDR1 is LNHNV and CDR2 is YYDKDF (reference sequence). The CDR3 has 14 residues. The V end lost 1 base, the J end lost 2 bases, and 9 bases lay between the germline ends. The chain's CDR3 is CATSRGPETYEQYF. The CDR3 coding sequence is TGTGCCACCAGCAGAGGACCAGAGACCTACGAGCAGTACTTC.

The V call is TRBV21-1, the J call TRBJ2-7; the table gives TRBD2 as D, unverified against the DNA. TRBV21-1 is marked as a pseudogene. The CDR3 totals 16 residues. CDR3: CASSKGGGRPSYEQYF. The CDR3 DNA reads TGTGCCAGCAGCAAAGGTGGCGGGAGGCCTTCCTACGAGCAGTACTTC.